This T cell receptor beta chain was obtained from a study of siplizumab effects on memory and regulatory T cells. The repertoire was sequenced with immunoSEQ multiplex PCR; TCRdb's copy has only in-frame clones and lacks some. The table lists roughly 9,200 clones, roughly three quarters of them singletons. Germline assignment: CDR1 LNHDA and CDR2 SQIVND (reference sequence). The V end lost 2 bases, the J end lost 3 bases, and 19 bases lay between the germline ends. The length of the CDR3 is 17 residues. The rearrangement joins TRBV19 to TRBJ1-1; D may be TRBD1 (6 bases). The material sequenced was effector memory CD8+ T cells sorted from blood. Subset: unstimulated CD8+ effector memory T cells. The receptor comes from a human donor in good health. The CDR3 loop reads CASSIRGGHSKHTEAFF. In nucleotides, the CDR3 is TGTGCCAGTAGTATACGAGGGGGACACTCAAAGCACACTGAAGCTTTCTTT.